The TCR beta chain under discussion was sequenced for a study of CD8 T cells in ankylosing spondylitis. Study observations and caveats: The authors reported significant enrichment of disease-linked clones in matched ankylosing spondylitis synovial fluid.

The germline CDR1 and CDR2 sequences are DFQATT and SNEGSKA (reference sequence). The CDR3 has 19 residues. The V end was cut by 6 bases, the J end by 4 bases, with 33 bases between. TCRdb passed the 5' RACE reads through MiXCR, listing each CDR3 protein once. The sample records roughly 230,000 distinct CDR3 sequences, approximately 20% being singletons. A few counts support this clonotype. The target antigen is unknown. Sample: blood, either unsorted or a sorted T cell fraction (not recorded which). V is TRBV20-1 and J is TRBJ1-2; D not certain. The receptor comes from a male donor with ankylosing spondylitis or in good health (not recorded which). CDR3 sequence reads: CSAYLFMVRTNDGSYGYTF. The CDR3 nucleotides are TGCAGTGCCTACTTATTTATGGTCCGGACGAACGACGGCAGCTATGGCTACACCTTC.